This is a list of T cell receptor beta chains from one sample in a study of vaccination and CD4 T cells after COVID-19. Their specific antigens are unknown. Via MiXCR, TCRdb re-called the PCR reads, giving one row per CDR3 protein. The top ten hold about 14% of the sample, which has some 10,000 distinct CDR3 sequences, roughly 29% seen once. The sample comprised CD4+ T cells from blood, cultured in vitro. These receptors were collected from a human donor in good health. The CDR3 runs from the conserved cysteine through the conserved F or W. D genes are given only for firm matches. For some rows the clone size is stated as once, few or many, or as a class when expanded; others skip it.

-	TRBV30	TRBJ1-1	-	TGTGCCTGGAGGGGGGGTTGGAGGGAAGCTTTCTTT	CAWRGGWREAFF
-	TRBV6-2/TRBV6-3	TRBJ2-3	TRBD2	TGTGCCAGCCGACTAGCGGGAGGGCAAGATACGCAGTATTTT	CASRLAGGQDTQYF
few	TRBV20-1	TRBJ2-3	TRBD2	TGCAGTGCTTGGGCGGGAGATGCGACAGATACGCAGTATTTT	CSAWAGDATDTQYF
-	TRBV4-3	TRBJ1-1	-	TGCGCCAGCAGCCAAGACAGTTACACTGAAGCTTTCTTT	CASSQDSYTEAFF
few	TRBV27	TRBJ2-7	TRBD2	TGTGCCAGCAGTTCCCGGACTAGCGGGCAGTACTTC	CASSSRTSGQYF
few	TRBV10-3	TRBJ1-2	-	TGTGCCATCAGTCTACAGGCCAACTATGGCTACACCTTC	CAISLQANYGYTF
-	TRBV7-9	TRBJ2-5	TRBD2	TGTGCCAGCAGCTGGCTAGCGGGGGGGAAAGAGACCCAGTACTTC	CASSWLAGGKETQYF
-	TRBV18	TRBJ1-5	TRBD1	TGTGCCAGCTCACCGACGGGACAGGGGGTCGATCAGCCCCAGCATTTT	CASSPTGQGVDQPQHF
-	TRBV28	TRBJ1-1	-	TGTGCCAGCAGTTCCGGGCGACAAAAAGCTTTCTTT	CASSSGRQKAFF
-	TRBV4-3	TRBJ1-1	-	TGCGCCAGCAGTATGACTGGGAACACTGAAGCTCTCTTT	CASSMTGNTEALF
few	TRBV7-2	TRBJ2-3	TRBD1	TGTGCCAGCAGCTTAGGAGGACAGGGGCCAGATACGCAGTATTTT	CASSLGGQGPDTQYF
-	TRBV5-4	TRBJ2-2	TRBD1	TGTGCCAGCAGCTTGGCCAAGGGGACAGCGAACACCGGGGAGCTGTTTTTT	CASSLAKGTANTGELFF
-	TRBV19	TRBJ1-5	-	TGTGCCAGTAGTATGTATTTGGAGGGACGGTGGGCCTATAGCAATCAGCCCCAGCATTTT	CASSMYLEGRWAYSNQPQHF
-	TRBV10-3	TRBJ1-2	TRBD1	TGTGCCATCAGGGACAGGGCTAACTATGGCTACACCTTC	CAIRDRANYGYTF
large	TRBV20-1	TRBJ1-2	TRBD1	TGCAGCGCTAGAGAGACGAAGGAGGGGGCGAGCTACACCTTC	CSARETKEGASYTF
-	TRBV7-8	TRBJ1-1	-	TGTGCCAGCAGCATATCTGTGAACACTGAAGCTTTCTTT	CASSISVNTEAFF
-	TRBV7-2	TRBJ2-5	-	TGTGCCAGCCGTTTTCCTACCTCCAGAGAGACCCAGTACTTC	CASRFPTSRETQYF
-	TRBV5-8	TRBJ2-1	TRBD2	TGTGCCAGCAGACTAGCGGGAGAGGCTAATGAGCAGTTCTTC	CASRLAGEANEQFF
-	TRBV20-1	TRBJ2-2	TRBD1	TGCAGTGCTAGGCGACCGACAGGGCCCGGGGAGCTGTTTTTT	CSARRPTGPGELFF
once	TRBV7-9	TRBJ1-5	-	TGTGCCAGCAGCCAAGCCGGCAGGGGTCAGCCCCAGCATTTT	CASSQAGRGQPQHF
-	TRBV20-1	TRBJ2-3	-	TGCAGTGCTAGAGATTCCCAGAGAAGCACAGATACGCAGTATTTT	CSARDSQRSTDTQYF
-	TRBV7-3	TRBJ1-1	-	TGTGCCAGCAGCGTCCAGGCCTCGGGCACTGAAGCTTTCTTT	CASSVQASGTEAFF
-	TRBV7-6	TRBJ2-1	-	TGTGCCAGCAGCTCCCTCCAGGGGTACAATGAGCAGTTCTTC	CASSSLQGYNEQFF
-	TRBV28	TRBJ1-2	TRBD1	TGTGCCAGCAGAACCGGGACAGGGTTCTACGGCTACACCTTC	CASRTGTGFYGYTF
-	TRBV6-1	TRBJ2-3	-	TGTGCCAGCGAGCGAAATGATGGGAATACGCAGTATTTT	CASERNDGNTQYF
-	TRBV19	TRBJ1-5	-	TGTGCCAGTAGTTCGCGGGACGGCAATCAGCCCCAGCATTTT	CASSSRDGNQPQHF
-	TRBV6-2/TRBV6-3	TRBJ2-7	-	TGTGCCAGCAGCCAGAACAGGAGAGGTAGGGCCTGGGAGCAGTACTTC	CASSQNRRGRAWEQYF
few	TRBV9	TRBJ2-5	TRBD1	TGTGCCAGCAGCGTCGGGACAGCAGGCGAGACCCAGTACTTC	CASSVGTAGETQYF
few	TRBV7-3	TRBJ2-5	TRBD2	TGTGCCAGCAGCTTATCTAGCGGGAGTTGGGAGACCCAGTACTTC	CASSLSSGSWETQYF
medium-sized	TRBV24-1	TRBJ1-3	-	TGTGCCACCAGTGATTGGAAGGGGCAGCGCTTCTCTGGAAACACCATATATTTT	CATSDWKGQRFSGNTIYF
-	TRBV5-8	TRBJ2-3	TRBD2	TGTGCCAGCAGCCCCGGGACTAGCGGGGGAATCACAGATACGCAGTATTTT	CASSPGTSGGITDTQYF
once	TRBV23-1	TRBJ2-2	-	TGCGCCAGCAGTCCGGAGAGAAGAGGCACCGGGGAGCTGTTTTTT	CASSPERRGTGELFF
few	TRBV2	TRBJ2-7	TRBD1	TGTGCCAGCAGTGAGCTCTTTAGGAGGACAGGGTTTTCCTACGAGCAGTACTTC	CASSELFRRTGFSYEQYF
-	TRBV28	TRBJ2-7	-	TGTGCCAGCAGTGCTCATTATCCCCTCTCTGGAGATAGATCCGAGCAGTACTTC	CASSAHYPLSGDRSEQYF
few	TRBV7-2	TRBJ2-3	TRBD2	TGTGCCAGCAGCCAACGGGGGACTAGCGGAACTAGCACAGATACGCAGTATTTT	CASSQRGTSGTSTDTQYF
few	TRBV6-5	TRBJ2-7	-	TGTGCCAGCAGTTATTCGCGCGAGCAGTACTTC	CASSYSREQYF
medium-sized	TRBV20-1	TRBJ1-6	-	TGCAGTGCTAGCCCCTTGGGTGGTAATTCACCCCTCCACTTT	CSASPLGGNSPLHF
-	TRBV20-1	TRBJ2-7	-	TGCAGTGCTAGTAACTACTTAATCTACGAGCAGTACTTC	CSASNYLIYEQYF
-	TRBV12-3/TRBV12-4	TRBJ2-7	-	TGTGCCAGCAGCCAGTACCGGGGTAGCCACGAGCAGTACTTC	CASSQYRGSHEQYF
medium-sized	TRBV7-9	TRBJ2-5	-	TGTGCCAGCAGCTTGGGGGCTGGGTACGAGACCCAGTACTTC	CASSLGAGYETQYF
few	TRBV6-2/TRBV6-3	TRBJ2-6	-	TGTGCCAGCAGTTACATCGGGGTGGGCACTGGGGCCAACGTCCTGACTTTC	CASSYIGVGTGANVLTF
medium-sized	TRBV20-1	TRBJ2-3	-	TGCAGTGCTAGTGACGATACGCAGTATTTT	CSASDDTQYF
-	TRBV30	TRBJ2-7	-	TGTGCCTGGAGTGGGGGGGAATTGGAGTACTTC	CAWSGGELEYF
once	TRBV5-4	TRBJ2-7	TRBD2	TGTGCCAGCAGCTTGGGTAGCGGGGGCCGCTACGAGCAGTACTTC	CASSLGSGGRYEQYF
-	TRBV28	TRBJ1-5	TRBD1	TGTGCCAGCATTCCCCAGGGGGGTCAGCCCCAGCATTTT	CASIPQGGQPQHF
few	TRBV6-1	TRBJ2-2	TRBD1	TGTGCCAGCAGTCCTCCGACAGGGTATTCCGGGGAGCTGTTTTTT	CASSPPTGYSGELFF
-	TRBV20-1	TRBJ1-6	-	TGCAGTGCTAGAGAAACACAGCGACTCTATAATTCACCCCTCCACTTT	CSARETQRLYNSPLHF
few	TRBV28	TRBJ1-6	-	TGTGCCAGCACAACAGGGTTGGGCAAATATTCACCCCTCCACTTT	CASTTGLGKYSPLHF
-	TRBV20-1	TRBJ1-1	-	TGCAGTGCTCTGCTGGGAACCGGGAACACTGAAGCTTTCTTT	CSALLGTGNTEAFF
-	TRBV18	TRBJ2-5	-	TGTGCCAGCTCACCGGGAGGGGGGACGGAGACCCAGTACTTC	CASSPGGGTETQYF
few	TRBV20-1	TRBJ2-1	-	TGCAGTTCCCCACGGGGTTCCTACAATGAGCAGTTCTTC	CSSPRGSYNEQFF